The T cell receptor beta chain described here comes from a study of graft-versus-host responses after intestinal transplantation. Study-level background: Recipients were all induced with anti-thymocyte globulin, then given tacrolimus and steroids for about three years.

The V end was cut by 3 bases, the J end by 5 bases, with 7 bases between. Germline V CDR1 and CDR2: MGHRA, YSYEKL. The CDR3 consists of 13 residues. The data were produced by immunoSEQ multiplex PCR, yet TCRdb's version contains in-frame clones alone and is incomplete. The sample consists of approximately 24,000 clones, 85% to 95% of them appearing once. This rearrangement joins TRBV4-1 to TRBJ2-2; no firm D call. The sequence was obtained from a human patient who received an intestinal transplant, so some T cells may come from the graft donor. Sequenced material: PBMCs, taken 18 days after transplant. The CDR3 reads CASSQLGTGELFF. DNA for the CDR3: TGCGCCAGCAGCCAGCTAGGGACCGGGGAGCTGTTTTTT.